This T cell receptor beta chain was profiled in a study of blood T cell repertoires in COVID-19. This CDR3 spans 14 amino acids. Germline V gives CDR1 MNHEY, CDR2 SVGAGI. Losses at the gene ends were 1 base for V and 6 bases for J; bases not matched to a gene: 5. Method: immunoSEQ multiplex PCR; TCRdb's copy keeps in-frame clones and lacks some. The profile shows about 160,000 clones, approximately 86% of them singletons. This chain joins TRBV6-5 and TRBJ1-1; 7 bases line up with TRBD1. The TCR sequence derives from a woman aged 55 to 70 who had recovered from COVID-19. Sequenced: peripheral blood. The CDR3 spells CASSYYGTDPEAFF. DNA of the CDR3: TGTGCCAGCAGTTACTACGGGACAGACCCTGAAGCTTTCTTT.